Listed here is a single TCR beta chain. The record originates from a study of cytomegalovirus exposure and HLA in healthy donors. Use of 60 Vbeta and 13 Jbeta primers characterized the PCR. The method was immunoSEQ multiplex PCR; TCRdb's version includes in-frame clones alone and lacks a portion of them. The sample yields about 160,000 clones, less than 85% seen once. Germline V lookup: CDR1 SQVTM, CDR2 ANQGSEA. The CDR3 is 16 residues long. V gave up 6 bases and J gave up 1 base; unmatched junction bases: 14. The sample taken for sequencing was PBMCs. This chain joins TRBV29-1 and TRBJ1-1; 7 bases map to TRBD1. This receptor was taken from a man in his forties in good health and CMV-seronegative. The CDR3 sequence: CSVLMPPGTANTEAFF. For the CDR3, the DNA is TGCAGCGTGCTTATGCCCCCCGGGACAGCGAACACTGAAGCTTTCTTT.